This is a list of T cell receptor beta chains from one sample in a study of response to subunit inactivated influenza vaccine. TCRdb recomputed calls from the RT-PCR reads with MiXCR, one row per CDR3 protein. The sample has around 320,000 distinct CDR3 sequences; about 20% are singletons. Sequenced here: PBMCs from blood, sampled approximately 22 months after vaccination. The receptors derive from a man in his fifties or sixties who received an inactivated influenza vaccine. Each CDR3 is given with its conserved first and last residue. Each record gives: V gene, D gene, J gene, clone size, CDR3 DNA, CDR3 protein. The D gene is left open where the match is weak. Rows give clone size only sometimes, using once, few, many, or a class for an expanded clone.

V: TRBV20-1
D: NA
J: TRBJ1-2
size: few
DNA: TGCAGTGCTAGTGGCTTATATGGCTACACCTTC
CDR3: CSASGLYGYTF

V: TRBV4-1
D: TRBD1
J: TRBJ1-6
size: few
DNA: TGCGCCAGCAGCCAAGATGCAAGACAGGGAACCTCCTATAATTCACCCCTCCACTTT
CDR3: CASSQDARQGTSYNSPLHF

V: TRBV29-1
D: TRBD2
J: TRBJ2-2
size: NA
DNA: TGCAGCGCGCTCGGGACTAGCGCCACCGGGGAGCTGTTTTTT
CDR3: CSALGTSATGELFF

V: TRBV11-1
D: TRBD2
J: TRBJ2-7
size: NA
DNA: TGTGCCAGCAGCTTAGGGGTTTCGGGACTACGTACGACCTACGAGCAGTACTTC
CDR3: CASSLGVSGLRTTYEQYF

V: TRBV7-2
D: TRBD1
J: TRBJ2-7
size: NA
DNA: TGTGCCAGCAGCTTAGTGGGACAGGGTCCCTACGAGCAGTACTTC
CDR3: CASSLVGQGPYEQYF

V: TRBV7-8
D: NA
J: TRBJ2-1
size: NA
DNA: TGTGCCAGCAGCCCACGTAGAGTTTGGGGAGGCCCCTCCTACAATGAGCAGTTCTTC
CDR3: CASSPRRVWGGPSYNEQFF

V: TRBV20-1
D: TRBD2
J: TRBJ2-1
size: NA
DNA: TGCAGTGCTAGAACTAGCGGGAGATCTGAGCAGTTCTTC
CDR3: CSARTSGRSEQFF

V: TRBV9
D: NA
J: TRBJ1-1
size: many
DNA: TGTGCCAGCAGCGGAGGAGGGAGTTTGAACACTGAAGCTTTCTTT
CDR3: CASSGGGSLNTEAFF

V: TRBV5-1
D: TRBD1
J: TRBJ1-1
size: many
DNA: TGCGCCAGCAGCGTGAGACAGGGGGCGCGTGAAGCTTTCTTT
CDR3: CASSVRQGAREAFF

V: TRBV12-5
D: NA
J: TRBJ2-2
size: NA
DNA: TGTGCTAGTTCAGGACCGGTAGGAGAGCTGTTTTTT
CDR3: CASSGPVGELFF

V: TRBV12-3/TRBV12-4
D: NA
J: TRBJ1-2
size: few
DNA: TGTGCCAGCAGTACCGGTGGCACAAGCAGCTACGGCTACACCTTC
CDR3: CASSTGGTSSYGYTF

V: TRBV7-2
D: NA
J: TRBJ2-5
size: many
DNA: TGTGCCAGCAGCTTAACGGTCCAAGAGACCCAGTACTTC
CDR3: CASSLTVQETQYF

V: TRBV7-6
D: NA
J: TRBJ2-1
size: few
DNA: TGTGCCAGCAGCTTAGCGACGGGGGGCTCATTTCATGAGCAGTTCTTC
CDR3: CASSLATGGSFHEQFF

V: TRBV3-1
D: NA
J: TRBJ1-2
size: few
DNA: TGTGCCAGCAGCCAAGGAGGGACATATGCACATGGCTACACCTTC
CDR3: CASSQGGTYAHGYTF

V: TRBV25-1
D: NA
J: TRBJ2-1
size: NA
DNA: TGTGCCAGCAGTGAACTTGGAGGTTACAATGAGCAGTTCTTC
CDR3: CASSELGGYNEQFF

V: TRBV6-1
D: NA
J: TRBJ2-3
size: few
DNA: TGTGCCAGCAGTGTCGGTGATGGCGATACGCAGTATTTT
CDR3: CASSVGDGDTQYF

V: TRBV7-6
D: TRBD1
J: TRBJ2-1
size: NA
DNA: TGTGCCAGCAGCTCGGGACAGGGGGCTAAAGACACCTACAATGAGCAGTTCTTC
CDR3: CASSSGQGAKDTYNEQFF

V: TRBV6-5
D: NA
J: TRBJ2-7
size: NA
DNA: TGTGCCAGCAGTTACACGAGGGCCAGCTCCTACGAGCAGTACTTC
CDR3: CASSYTRASSYEQYF

V: TRBV12-3/TRBV12-4
D: TRBD1
J: TRBJ2-7
size: NA
DNA: TGTGCCAGCAGTTTAGAATGGACAGGGGGCAACGAGCAGTACTTC
CDR3: CASSLEWTGGNEQYF

V: TRBV7-2
D: NA
J: TRBJ1-3
size: many
DNA: TGTGCCAGCAGCACGCAGACAGTCCTTGGTCGAAACACCATATATTTT
CDR3: CASSTQTVLGRNTIYF

V: TRBV5-6
D: NA
J: TRBJ1-3
size: few
DNA: TGTGCCAGCAGCTTTGGCACATCCAACACCATATATTTT
CDR3: CASSFGTSNTIYF

V: TRBV6-1
D: NA
J: TRBJ2-3
size: NA
DNA: TGTGCCAGCTCCCAAGGGTGGGGGACGGCCAGTGGTACGCAGTATTTT
CDR3: CASSQGWGTASGTQYF

V: TRBV5-1
D: NA
J: TRBJ2-2
size: few
DNA: TGCGCCAGCAGCTTGGATTCAGGGGAGACCGGGGAGCTGTTTTTT
CDR3: CASSLDSGETGELFF

V: TRBV29-1
D: NA
J: TRBJ1-4
size: few
DNA: TGCAGCGTCTCTGTGCCGACGGCTAATGAAAAACTGTTTTTT
CDR3: CSVSVPTANEKLFF

V: TRBV4-1
D: NA
J: TRBJ1-2
size: few
DNA: TGCGCCAGCAGCCAAGATCCGGGGCGGGAGGGCTACACCTTC
CDR3: CASSQDPGREGYTF

V: TRBV6-1
D: NA
J: TRBJ1-3
size: few
DNA: TGTGCCAGCAGTGTGGGGTACTCCAGCTCTGGAAACACCATATATTTT
CDR3: CASSVGYSSSGNTIYF

V: TRBV19
D: TRBD1
J: TRBJ2-6
size: NA
DNA: TGTGCCAGTAGGAATCTCGGGACAGGGGAAACCTCTGGGGCCAACGTCCTGACTTTC
CDR3: CASRNLGTGETSGANVLTF

V: TRBV18
D: NA
J: TRBJ2-2
size: NA
DNA: TGTGCCAGCTCACCACAGCCGAACACCGGGGAGCTGTTTTTT
CDR3: CASSPQPNTGELFF

V: TRBV7-9
D: NA
J: TRBJ1-4
size: few
DNA: TGTGCCAGCAGCGCACAGGGTAGGAATGAAAAACTGTTTTTT
CDR3: CASSAQGRNEKLFF

V: TRBV5-5
D: TRBD2
J: TRBJ2-1
size: NA
DNA: TGTGCCAGCAACCCGCCTGCGGGAGGGCCCAATGAGCAGTTCTTC
CDR3: CASNPPAGGPNEQFF

V: TRBV7-9
D: TRBD1
J: TRBJ2-5
size: NA
DNA: TGTGCCAGCAATGCTGACAGGGATCAAGAGACCCAGTACTTC
CDR3: CASNADRDQETQYF

V: TRBV27
D: NA
J: TRBJ1-5
size: NA
DNA: TGTGCCAGCAGTGCCCATTTGGGCAATCAGCCCCAGCATTTT
CDR3: CASSAHLGNQPQHF

V: TRBV3-1
D: NA
J: TRBJ2-5
size: NA
DNA: TGTGCCAGCAGGCCCTCTCCCGCGGGACGAGAGACCCAGTACTTC
CDR3: CASRPSPAGRETQYF

V: TRBV29-1
D: NA
J: TRBJ2-2
size: NA
DNA: TGCAGCGTTGCAGGATTACGGAACACCGGGGAGCTGTTTTTT
CDR3: CSVAGLRNTGELFF

V: TRBV20-1
D: NA
J: TRBJ2-1
size: NA
DNA: TGCAGTGCGCCACGGAGTAGCTCCTACAATGAGCAGTTCTTC
CDR3: CSAPRSSSYNEQFF

V: TRBV27
D: TRBD1
J: TRBJ1-2
size: NA
DNA: TGTGCCAGCAGTCCTTCCCAGGGGGCCTGGAACTATGGCTACACCTTC
CDR3: CASSPSQGAWNYGYTF

V: TRBV12-3/TRBV12-4
D: TRBD2
J: TRBJ2-5
size: NA
DNA: TGTGCCAGCAGTGGGGAAGCGGGAGATCGGCAAGAGACCCAGTACTTC
CDR3: CASSGEAGDRQETQYF

V: TRBV29-1
D: TRBD2
J: TRBJ2-1
size: few
DNA: TGCAGCGTCGGGACTAGCTGGAGCTCCTACAATGAGCAGTTCTTC
CDR3: CSVGTSWSSYNEQFF

V: TRBV5-1
D: TRBD1
J: TRBJ1-4
size: few
DNA: TGCGCCAGCAGCCCCGGGACAGGGAAGAATGAAAAACTGTTTTTT
CDR3: CASSPGTGKNEKLFF

V: TRBV4-1
D: NA
J: TRBJ2-7
size: few
DNA: TGCGCCAGCAGCCAAGAGGGCAGGAGCGTTTACGAGCAGTACTTC
CDR3: CASSQEGRSVYEQYF

V: TRBV6-1
D: NA
J: TRBJ2-3
size: NA
DNA: TGTGCCAGCAGTGGCGGGGTTAGCGGTAGCACAGATACGCAGTATTTT
CDR3: CASSGGVSGSTDTQYF

V: TRBV7-9
D: NA
J: TRBJ2-1
size: NA
DNA: TGTGCCAGCAGCCTACGGCAGGGAAAGAGATACAATGAGCAGTTCTTC
CDR3: CASSLRQGKRYNEQFF